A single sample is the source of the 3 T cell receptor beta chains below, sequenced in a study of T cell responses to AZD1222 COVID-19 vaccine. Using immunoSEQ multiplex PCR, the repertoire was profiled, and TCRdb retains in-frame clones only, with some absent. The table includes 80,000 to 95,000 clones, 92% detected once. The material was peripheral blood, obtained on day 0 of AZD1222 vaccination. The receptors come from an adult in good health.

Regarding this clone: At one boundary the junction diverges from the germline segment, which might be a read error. The CDR3 region has the DNA TGTGCTAGCAGCTTAGGGCCTCAAGAGACCCAGTACTTC. This translates into CASSLGPQETQYF. The chain links TRBV7-7 to TRBJ2-5; D is uncertain. The CDR3 length is 13 residues. Germline V lookup: CDR1 SSHAT, CDR2 FNYEAQ (reference sequence).

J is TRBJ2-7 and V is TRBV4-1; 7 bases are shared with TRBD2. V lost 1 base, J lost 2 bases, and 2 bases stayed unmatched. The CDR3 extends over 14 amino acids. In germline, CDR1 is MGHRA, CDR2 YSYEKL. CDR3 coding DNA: TGCGCCAGCAGCCAAGTCCGGGAGGCCTACGAGCAGTACTTC. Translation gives CASSQVREAYEQYF.

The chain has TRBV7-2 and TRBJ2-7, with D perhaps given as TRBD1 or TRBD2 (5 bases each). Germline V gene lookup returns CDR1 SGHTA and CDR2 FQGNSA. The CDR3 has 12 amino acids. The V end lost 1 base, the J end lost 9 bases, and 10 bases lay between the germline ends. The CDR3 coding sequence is TGTGCCAGCAGCTTAGGTGGGGGTTCGCAGTACTTC. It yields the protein CASSLGGGSQYF.